This TCR beta chain derives from a study of blood T cell repertoires in COVID-19. The method was immunoSEQ multiplex PCR; TCRdb's version includes in-frame clones alone and lacks a portion of them. This sample has roughly 250,000 clones, with around 85% found just once. CDR1 and CDR2 from the germline V gene are MNHEY and SVGAGI. This CDR3 has 15 amino acids. Trimming took off 0 bases at V and 8 bases at J, with 13 bases between the two ends. The chain uses TRBV6-5 and TRBJ1-4; D not certain. Sequences were obtained from peripheral blood. The sequence was obtained from a human donor with COVID-19, enrolled during active disease. The donor label of this sample is uncertain. The chain's CDR3 is CASSYSPGLTEKLFF. The CDR3 nucleotides are TGTGCCAGCAGTTACTCCCCTGGGCTGACGGAAAAACTGTTTTTT.